These 17 T cell receptor beta chains originate from one sample sequenced in a study of T cell repertoires in cytomegalovirus infection. Their recognized antigens are unknown. One entry per CDR3 protein results from TCRdb running MiXCR on the reads. The sample includes more than 300,000 distinct CDR3 sequences, 34% of them seen just once. The material sequenced was cultured PBMCs, taken from culture after CMV antigen stimulation. The origin of the receptors is a human donor in good health (CMV status not recorded). Some clones in this sample may be carry-over from other donors' samples.

This clonotype was seen a handful of times. The chain recombines TRBV10-3 with TRBJ1-2; D unresolved. The CDR3 contains 13 residues. Trimming shortened V by 3 bases and J by 0 bases, and 5 bases separated the two germline ends. Germline V CDR1 and CDR2: ENHRY, SYGVKD. The CDR3 DNA reads as TGTGCCATCAGTGACAGTGCTAACTATGGCTACACCTTC. Amino acids: CAISDSANYGYTF.

This clonotype occurred a few times. This chain links TRBV19 with TRBJ2-3; D possibly corresponds to TRBD2 (5 bases). Trimming stripped 0 bases from V and 0 bases from J, with 7 bases between. Germline CDR1 reads LNHDA; CDR2 reads SQIVND (reference sequence). The CDR3 consists of 15 residues. The CDR3 bases are TGTGCCAGTAGTATAGACAGCGGCAGCACAGATACGCAGTATTTT. Translation: CASSIDSGSTDTQYF. Full variable domain (outside the CDR3, taken from reference TRBV19 and TRBJ2-3): DGGITQSPKYLFRKEGQNVTLSCEQNLNHDAMYWYRQDPGQGLRLIYYSQIVNDFQKGDIAEGYSVSREKKESFPLTVTSAQKNPTAFYLCASSIDSGSTDTQYFGPGTRLTVL.

The V gene is TRBV15, the J gene TRBJ2-7; the D gene could be TRBD1 or TRBD2 (5 bases each). There are 17 residues in the CDR3. V lost 0 bases and J 4 bases, leaving 19 bases between the germline ends. In germline, CDR1 is LNHNV, CDR2 YYDKDF (reference sequence). The CDR3 nucleotides are TGTGCCACCAGCAGAGATAAAGCGGCAGGGATGAAGTACGAGCAGTACTTC. This codes for CATSRDKAAGMKYEQYF. Variable domain in full (rest from reference TRBV15 and TRBJ2-7): DAMVIQNPRYQVTQFGKPVTLSCSQTLNHNVMYWYQQKSSQAPKLLFHYYDKDFNNEADTPDNFQSRRPNTSFCFLDIRSPGLGDTAMYLCATSRDKAAGMKYEQYFGPGTRLTVT.

The table lists this clonotype with a few counts. This chain uses TRBV10-2 with TRBJ2-2; the match to TRBD1 covers 8 bases. The CDR3 contains 15 residues. The V segment lost 7 bases and the J segment 4 bases; nucleotides outside the gene matches: 8. Germline V gene lookup returns CDR1 WSHSY and CDR2 SAAADI. The CDR3 sequence: CASKSRGLGTGELFF. The CDR3 nucleotides read TGCGCCAGCAAGTCCAGGGGGCTAGGCACCGGGGAGCTGTTTTTT.

The chain links TRBV29-1 to TRBJ1-4, with 8 bases identical to TRBD1. From germline, CDR1 is SQVTM and CDR2 ANQGSEA. The CDR3 totals 13 residues. V was clipped by 7 bases and J by 6 bases; unmatched bases: 7. The CDR3, as DNA: TGCAGCGCGGACAGGGTTCGGGATGAAAAACTGTTTTTT. Amino acid sequence: CSADRVRDEKLFF.

This clonotype was seen a handful of times. The chain is built from TRBV10-3 and TRBJ1-5; D is possibly TRBD1 (5 bases). CDR1 and CDR2 from the germline V gene are ENHRY and SYGVKD. The V and J ends lost 6 bases and 5 bases respectively, with 14 bases between them. The CDR3 is 14 amino acids. As DNA, the CDR3 is TGTGCCATCAGCCAGGGTCTTGGCGATCAGCCCCAGCATTTT. This gives the protein CAISQGLGDQPQHF.

J is TRBJ2-2 and V is TRBV12-3 or TRBV12-4, with D unclear. Trimming removed 3 bases at V and 0 bases at J, with 11 bases between. There are 16 residues in the CDR3. CDR3 nucleotides: TGTGCCAGCAGTTTGTCGAGTAGGCCGAACACCGGGGAGCTGTTTTTT. It encodes CASSLSSRPNTGELFF.

The chain has TRBV12-3 or TRBV12-4 and TRBJ2-1; D gene uncertain. The CDR3 is 15 amino acids. Trimming removed 9 bases at V and 4 bases at J, with 19 bases between. CDR3 loop: CARSIAESTYNEQFF. CDR3 coding DNA: TGTGCCAGATCAATAGCAGAATCTACATACAATGAGCAGTTCTTC.

The J gene is TRBJ2-5, the V gene TRBV19; no clear D gene. V was trimmed by 3 bases and J by 5 bases, leaving 10 bases between them. CDR1 is LNHDA and CDR2 is SQIVND in the germline V gene (reference sequence). CDR3 length: 13 residues. CDR3 residues: CASSIYFGETQYF. The CDR3 bases are TGTGCCAGTAGTATTTACTTCGGGGAGACCCAGTACTTC.

The chain carries TRBV12-3 or TRBV12-4 and TRBJ1-3, with TRBD1 as a possible D gene (6 bases). This CDR3 region has 13 residues. Trimming pared 6 bases from V and 7 bases from J, leaving 13 bases between. The CDR3 bases are TGTGCCAGCAGGCCCGCGGGGGCGAACACCATATATTTT. Protein: CASRPAGANTIYF.

The chain combines TRBV11-2 with TRBJ2-1, with TRBD2 as a possible D gene (6 bases). With 4 bases removed from V and 7 bases from J, the gap between germline ends came to 20 bases. The CDR3 runs to 16 residues. CDR1 is SGHAT and CDR2 is FQNNGV in the germline V gene. CDR3 sequence: CASSYLGGGVLNEQFF. CDR3 coding DNA: TGTGCCAGCAGCTATTTGGGGGGTGGGGTTTTGAATGAGCAGTTCTTC.

The chain combines TRBV5-1 with TRBJ2-5; 10 bases fit TRBD2. The germline V gene encodes CDR1 SGHRS and CDR2 YFSETQ. J gave up 5 bases and V 4 bases, and 8 bases lay outside the gene matches. CDR3 length: 15 residues. The CDR3 loop is CASSAWTSGQETQYF. The CDR3 DNA is TGCGCCAGCAGCGCGTGGACTAGCGGTCAGGAGACCCAGTACTTC.

This clonotype was recorded at least ten times. The rearrangement links TRBV27 to TRBJ2-2, with D unresolved. V dropped 3 bases and J dropped 6 bases, with 5 bases sitting between them. CDR3 length equals 12 residues. CDR1 and CDR2 (germline): MNHEY, SMNVEV (reference sequence). The CDR3 coding sequence is TGTGCCAGCAGTTTGGTTGCCGGGGAGCTGTTTTTT. This translates into CASSLVAGELFF.

This clonotype was seen at least ten times. J is TRBJ1-2 and V is TRBV19; no firm D call. CDR1 LNHDA and CDR2 SQIVND come from the germline V gene (reference sequence). Trimming removed 6 bases from V and 7 bases from J, with 21 bases in between. This CDR3 comprises 15 residues. CDR3 in DNA: TGTGCCAGTAGCTCCTTGGACGCGCCCCGGGGTGGCTACACCTTC. As protein: CASSSLDAPRGGYTF.

Here the CDR3 reads CASSLRPGTGAGYTF. The CDR3 DNA reads as TGTGCCAGCAGCTTAAGGCCCGGGACAGGGGCGGGCTACACCTTC. The chain is built from TRBV7-2 and TRBJ1-2; 10 bases are shared with TRBD1. Trimming took 2 bases from V and 8 from J; bases not matched to a gene: 8. The CDR3 extends over 15 amino acids. CDR1 is SGHTA, CDR2 FQGNSA, per germline.

This chain links TRBV7-2 with TRBJ1-5, with a possible D match to TRBD1 (6 bases). The CDR3 has 15 amino acids. Germline V gene sequence: CDR1 SGHTA, CDR2 FQGNSA. Between the trimmed V and J ends, which lost 4 bases and 4 bases, there was a span of 14 bases. CDR3 residues: CASSSNRDTNQPQHF. The CDR3 DNA sequence: TGTGCCAGCAGCTCAAACCGGGACACAAATCAGCCCCAGCATTTT. The whole variable domain, remainder taken from reference TRBV7-2 and TRBJ1-5, is GAGVSQSPSNKVTEKGKDVELRCDPISGHTALYWYRQSLGQGLEFLIYFQGNSAPDKSGLPSDRFSAERTGGSVSTLTIQRTQQEDSAVYLCASSSNRDTNQPQHFGDGTRLSIL.

This clonotype came up a few times. V and J are TRBV30 and TRBJ2-1, with 10 bases that match TRBD1. The CDR3 is made up of 14 amino acids. V was clipped by 2 bases and J by 12 bases; unmatched bases: 10. Germline values: CDR1 GTSNPN, CDR2 SVGIG (reference sequence). In DNA, the CDR3 is TGTGCCTGGAGTACCCGGGACAGGGGACGGGTGCAGTTCTTC. This codes for CAWSTRDRGRVQFF.